This T cell receptor beta chain was found in a study of CD8 T cells in ankylosing spondylitis. Study results and caveats: Significantly higher representation of disease-linked clones was reported for matched ankylosing spondylitis synovial fluid. Relatively scarce in peripheral blood, disease-linked clones were CD8+.

This clonotype has ten or more counts. Its cognate antigen is unknown. TCR beta libraries were made by quantitative 5'-RACE with molecular barcodes. One entry per CDR3 protein results from TCRdb running MiXCR on the 5' RACE reads. The repertoire consists of 250,000 to 300,000 distinct CDR3 sequences, with around 18% occurring once and the leading ten covering roughly 8.3%. The TCR comes from a male donor with ankylosing spondylitis or in good health (not recorded which). The material sequenced was blood, either unsorted or a sorted T cell fraction (not recorded which).

In DNA, the CDR3 is TGCGCCAGCAGCTTGGTTTCCACCCAAGAGACCCAGTACTTC. It codes for CASSLVSTQETQYF. The rearrangement links TRBV5-1 to TRBJ2-5; D call uncertain. Trimming stripped 0 bases from V and 1 base from J, with 7 bases between. The CDR3 consists of 14 residues. Per germline, CDR1 SGHRS and CDR2 YFSETQ.